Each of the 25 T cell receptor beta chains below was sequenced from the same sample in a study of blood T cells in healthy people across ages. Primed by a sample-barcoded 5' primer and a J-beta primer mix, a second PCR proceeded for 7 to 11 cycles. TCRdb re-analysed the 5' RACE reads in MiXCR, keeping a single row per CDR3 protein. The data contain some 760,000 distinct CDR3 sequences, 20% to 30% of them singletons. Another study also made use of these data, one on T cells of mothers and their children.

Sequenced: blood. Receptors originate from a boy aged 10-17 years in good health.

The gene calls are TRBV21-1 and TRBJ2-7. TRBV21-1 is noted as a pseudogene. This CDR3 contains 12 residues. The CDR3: CASSQHEYEQYF. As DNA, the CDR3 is TGTGCCAGCAGTCAACATGAATACGAGCAGTACTTC.

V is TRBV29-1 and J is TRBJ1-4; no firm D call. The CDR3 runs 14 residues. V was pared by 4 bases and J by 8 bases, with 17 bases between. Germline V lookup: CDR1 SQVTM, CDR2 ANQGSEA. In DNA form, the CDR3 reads TGCAGCGTTGTTGATTTGGGTTCGAAGGAAAAACTGTTTTTT. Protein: CSVVDLGSKEKLFF.

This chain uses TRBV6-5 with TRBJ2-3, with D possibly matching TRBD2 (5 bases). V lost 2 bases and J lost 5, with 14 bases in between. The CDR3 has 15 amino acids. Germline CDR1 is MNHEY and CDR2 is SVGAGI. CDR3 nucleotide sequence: TGTGCCAGCAGTTACCGGACTGAAGGAGGAGATACGCAGTATTTT. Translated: CASSYRTEGGDTQYF.

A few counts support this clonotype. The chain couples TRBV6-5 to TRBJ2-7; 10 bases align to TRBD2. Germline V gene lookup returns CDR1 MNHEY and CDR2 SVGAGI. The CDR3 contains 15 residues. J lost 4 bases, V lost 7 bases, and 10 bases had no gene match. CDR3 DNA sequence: TGTGCCAGCACCGTTACTAGCGGGACTGTGTACGAGCAGTACTTC. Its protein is CASTVTSGTVYEQYF.

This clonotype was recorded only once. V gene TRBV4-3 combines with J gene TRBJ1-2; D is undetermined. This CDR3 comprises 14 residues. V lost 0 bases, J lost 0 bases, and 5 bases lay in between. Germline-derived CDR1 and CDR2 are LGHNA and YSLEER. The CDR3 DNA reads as TGCGCCAGCAGCCAAGATACAGCTAACTATGGCTACACCTTC. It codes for CASSQDTANYGYTF.

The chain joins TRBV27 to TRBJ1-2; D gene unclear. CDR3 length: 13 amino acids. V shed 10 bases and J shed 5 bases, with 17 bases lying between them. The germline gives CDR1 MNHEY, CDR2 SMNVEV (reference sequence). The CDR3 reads CATKGPFKYGYTF. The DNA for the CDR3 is TGTGCCACCAAGGGCCCTTTCAAGTATGGCTACACCTTC.

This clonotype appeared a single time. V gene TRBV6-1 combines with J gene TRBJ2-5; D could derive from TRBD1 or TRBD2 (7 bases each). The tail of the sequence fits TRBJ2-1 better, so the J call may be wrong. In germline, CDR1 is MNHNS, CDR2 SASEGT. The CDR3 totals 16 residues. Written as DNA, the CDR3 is TGTGCCAGCAGTGAAGAAGAGGGCAGGGGGGGCGATGAGCAGTTCTTC. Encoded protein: CASSEEEGRGGDEQFF.

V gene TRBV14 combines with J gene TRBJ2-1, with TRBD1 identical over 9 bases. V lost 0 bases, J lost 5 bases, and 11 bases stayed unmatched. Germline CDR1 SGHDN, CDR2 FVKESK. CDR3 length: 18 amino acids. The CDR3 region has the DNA TGTGCCAGCAGCCAAGAGGTAGGAGGGACAGGGAAGAACAATGAGCAGTTCTTC. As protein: CASSQEVGGTGKNNEQFF.

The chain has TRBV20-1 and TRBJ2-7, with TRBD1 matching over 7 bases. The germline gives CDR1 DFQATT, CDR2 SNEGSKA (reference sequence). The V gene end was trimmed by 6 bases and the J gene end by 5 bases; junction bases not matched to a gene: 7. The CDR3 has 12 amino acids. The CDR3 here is CSAVGTANEQYF. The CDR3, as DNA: TGCAGTGCCGTGGGGACAGCCAACGAGCAGTACTTC.

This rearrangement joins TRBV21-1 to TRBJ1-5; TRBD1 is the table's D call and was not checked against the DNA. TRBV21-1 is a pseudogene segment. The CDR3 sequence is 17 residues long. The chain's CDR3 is CASSAGQKSPPNQPQHF. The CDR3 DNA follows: TGTGCCAGCAGCGCAGGACAGAAGTCGCCTCCCAATCAGCCCCAGCATTTT.

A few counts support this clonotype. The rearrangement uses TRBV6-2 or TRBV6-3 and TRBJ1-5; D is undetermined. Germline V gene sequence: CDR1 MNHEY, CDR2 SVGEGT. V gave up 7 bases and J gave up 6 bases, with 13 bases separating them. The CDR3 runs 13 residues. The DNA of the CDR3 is TGTGCCAGCAAGGAGACGCGAAGTCAGCCCCAGCATTTT. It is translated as CASKETRSQPQHF.

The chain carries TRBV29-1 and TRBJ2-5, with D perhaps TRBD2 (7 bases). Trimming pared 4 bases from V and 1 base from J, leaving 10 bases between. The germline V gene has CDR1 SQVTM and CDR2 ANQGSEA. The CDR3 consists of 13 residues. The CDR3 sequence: CSVGRGGQETQYF. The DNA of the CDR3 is TGCAGCGTTGGTAGGGGGGGCCAAGAGACCCAGTACTTC.

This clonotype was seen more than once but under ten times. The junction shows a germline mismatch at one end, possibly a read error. The CDR3 nucleotides are TGTGCCGGCAGTTTAACTAGGTTGGATGAGCAGTTCTTC. Translated, it gives CAGSLTRLDEQFF. The chain carries TRBV12-3 or TRBV12-4 and TRBJ2-5; tentative D call: TRBD2 (5 bases). The J call may be mistaken, given a closer DNA end match to TRBJ2-1. CDR3 length: 13 residues.

Here the CDR3 reads CASSLDRPETQYF. Written as DNA, the CDR3 is TGTGCCAGCAGCTTAGACAGACCAGAGACCCAGTACTTC. The J gene is TRBJ2-5, the V gene TRBV7-2; no definite D call. Trimming took off 1 base at V and 4 bases at J, with 7 bases between the two ends. This CDR3 contains 13 residues. Germline V gene data show CDR1 as SGHTA and CDR2 as FQGNSA.

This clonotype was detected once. The CDR3 reads CASSQTAEQFF. The CDR3 nucleotides read TGTGCCAGCAGTCAAACGGCTGAGCAGTTCTTC. V gene TRBV14 combines with J gene TRBJ2-1; D is unresolved. Germline V lookup: CDR1 SGHDN, CDR2 FVKESK. This CDR3 comprises 11 residues. V was pared by 6 bases and J by 9 bases, with 9 bases between.

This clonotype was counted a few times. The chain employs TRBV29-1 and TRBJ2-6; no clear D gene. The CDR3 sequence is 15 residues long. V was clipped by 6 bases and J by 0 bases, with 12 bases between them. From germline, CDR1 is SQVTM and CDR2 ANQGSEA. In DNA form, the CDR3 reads TGCAGCGTCCACTCTTTCAGCTCTGGGGCCAACGTCCTGACTTTC. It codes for CSVHSFSSGANVLTF.

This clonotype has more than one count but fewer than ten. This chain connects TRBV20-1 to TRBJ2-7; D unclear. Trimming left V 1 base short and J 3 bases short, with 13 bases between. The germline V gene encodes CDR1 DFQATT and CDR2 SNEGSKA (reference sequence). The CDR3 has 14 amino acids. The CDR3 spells CSARGQALYYEQYF. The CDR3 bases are TGCAGTGCTAGAGGGCAAGCGCTTTACTACGAGCAGTACTTC.

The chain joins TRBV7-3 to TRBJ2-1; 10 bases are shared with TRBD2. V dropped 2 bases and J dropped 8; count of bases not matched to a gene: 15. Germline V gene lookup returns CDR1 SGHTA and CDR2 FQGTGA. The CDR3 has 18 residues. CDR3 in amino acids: CASSLLVGTAGGPDEQFF. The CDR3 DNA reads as TGTGCCAGCAGCTTATTGGTCGGGACAGCGGGAGGGCCCGATGAGCAGTTCTTC.

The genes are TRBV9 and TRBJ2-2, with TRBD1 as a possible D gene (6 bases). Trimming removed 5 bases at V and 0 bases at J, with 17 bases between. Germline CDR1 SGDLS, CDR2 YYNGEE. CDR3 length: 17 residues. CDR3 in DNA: TGTGCCAGCAGGGGAGACTTTGGGACACCGAACACCGGGGAGCTGTTTTTT. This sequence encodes CASRGDFGTPNTGELFF.

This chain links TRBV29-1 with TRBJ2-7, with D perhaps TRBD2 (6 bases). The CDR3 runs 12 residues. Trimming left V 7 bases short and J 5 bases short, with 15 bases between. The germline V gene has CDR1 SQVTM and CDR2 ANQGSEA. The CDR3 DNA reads TGCAGCGGATTGGACTATTTGAACGAGCAGTACTTC. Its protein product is CSGLDYLNEQYF.

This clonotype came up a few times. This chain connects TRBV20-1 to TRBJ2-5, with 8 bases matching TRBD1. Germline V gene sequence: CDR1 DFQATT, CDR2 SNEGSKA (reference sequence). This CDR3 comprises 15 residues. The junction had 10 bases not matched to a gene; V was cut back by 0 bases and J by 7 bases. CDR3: CSARDQGAMGLTQYF. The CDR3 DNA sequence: TGCAGTGCTAGAGACCAGGGGGCCATGGGTTTGACCCAGTACTTC.

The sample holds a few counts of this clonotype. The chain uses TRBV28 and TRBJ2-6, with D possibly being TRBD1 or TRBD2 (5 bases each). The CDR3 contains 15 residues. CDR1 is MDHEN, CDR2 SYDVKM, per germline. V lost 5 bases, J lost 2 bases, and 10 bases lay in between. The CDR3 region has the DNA TGTGCCAGCAGTCCTGGGGGAGCTGGGGCCAACGTCCTGACTTTC. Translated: CASSPGGAGANVLTF.

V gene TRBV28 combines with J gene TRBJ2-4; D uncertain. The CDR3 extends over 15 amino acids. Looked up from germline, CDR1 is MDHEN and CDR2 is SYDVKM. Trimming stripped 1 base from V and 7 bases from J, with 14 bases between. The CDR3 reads CASSLSVGEVNIQYF. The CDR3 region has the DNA TGTGCCAGCAGTTTATCAGTGGGTGAGGTGAACATTCAGTACTTC.

The CDR3 DNA is TGCGCCAGCAGCTTGGCCCGAGCCCCAGAGACCCAGTACTTC. Translated: CASSLARAPETQYF. This chain links TRBV5-1 with TRBJ2-5; no definite D call. The CDR3 covers 14 residues. Germline V gene lookup returns CDR1 SGHRS and CDR2 YFSETQ. V was shortened by 0 bases and J by 4 bases, with 10 bases between the two germline ends. The full variable domain, rest sourced from reference TRBV5-1 and TRBJ2-5, is KAGVTQTPRYLIKTRGQQVTLSCSPISGHRSVSWYQQTPGQGLQFLFEYFSETQRNKGNFPGRFSGRQFSNSRSEMNVSTLELGDSALYLCASSLARAPETQYFGPGTRLLVL.

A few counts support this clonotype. This CDR3 reads CASPEDRTYEQYF. In DNA form, the CDR3 reads TGTGCCAGCCCTGAAGACAGAACCTACGAGCAGTACTTC. The rearrangement links TRBV27 to TRBJ2-7; D is possibly TRBD1 (5 bases). The CDR3 is 13 residues long. Germline loops: CDR1 MNHEY, CDR2 SMNVEV (reference sequence). The ends were cut back, 8 bases at V and 2 bases at J, with 13 bases in the middle.